This T cell receptor beta chain appears in the sequencing data of a study of identical twins. Via MiXCR, TCRdb re-called the 5' RACE reads, giving one row per CDR3 protein. The repertoire includes 200,000 to 300,000 distinct CDR3 sequences, more than 9% of them detected once, and 9% to 10% sits in the top ten. This CDR3 contains 17 residues. Germline loops: CDR1 MNHEY, CDR2 SMNVEV (reference sequence). V dropped 9 bases and J dropped 1 base, with 25 bases sitting between them. The chain recombines TRBV27 with TRBJ2-7, with D uncertain. The sequence was obtained from a man aged 45 to 65 in good health. The specimen was memory T cells sorted from blood. The CDR3 region is CASGTMGFGQLSYEQYF. CDR3 nucleotide sequence: TGTGCCAGTGGCACCATGGGGTTCGGGCAATTATCCTACGAGCAGTACTTC.